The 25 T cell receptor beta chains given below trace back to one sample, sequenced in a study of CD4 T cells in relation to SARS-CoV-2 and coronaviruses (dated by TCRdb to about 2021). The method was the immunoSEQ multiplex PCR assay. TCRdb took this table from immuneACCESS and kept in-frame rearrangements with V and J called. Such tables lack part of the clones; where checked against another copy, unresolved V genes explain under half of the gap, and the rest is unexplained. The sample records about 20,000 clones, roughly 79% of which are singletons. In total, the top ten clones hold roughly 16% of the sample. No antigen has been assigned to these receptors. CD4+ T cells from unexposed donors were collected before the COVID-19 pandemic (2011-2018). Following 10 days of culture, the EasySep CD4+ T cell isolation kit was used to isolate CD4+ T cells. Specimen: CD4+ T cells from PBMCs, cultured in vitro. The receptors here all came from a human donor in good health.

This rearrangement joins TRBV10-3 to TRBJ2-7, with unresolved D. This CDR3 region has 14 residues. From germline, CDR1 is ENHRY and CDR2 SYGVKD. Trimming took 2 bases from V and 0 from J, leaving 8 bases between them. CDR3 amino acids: CAISEARSSYEQYF. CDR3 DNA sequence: TGTGCCATCAGTGAGGCCCGTAGCTCCTACGAGCAGTACTTC.

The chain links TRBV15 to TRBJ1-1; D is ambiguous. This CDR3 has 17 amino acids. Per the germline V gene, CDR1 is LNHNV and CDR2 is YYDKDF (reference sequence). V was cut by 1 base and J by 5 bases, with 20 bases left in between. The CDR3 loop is CATSRGPQQGRFTEAFF. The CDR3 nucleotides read TGTGCCACCAGCAGAGGGCCCCAACAAGGGAGGTTTACTGAAGCTTTCTTT.

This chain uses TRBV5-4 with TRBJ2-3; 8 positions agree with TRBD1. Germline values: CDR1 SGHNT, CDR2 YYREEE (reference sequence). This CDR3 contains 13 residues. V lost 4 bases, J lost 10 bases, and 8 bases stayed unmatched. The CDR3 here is CASSPGQDRAQYF. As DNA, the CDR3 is TGTGCCAGCAGCCCCGGCCAGGACAGGGCGCAGTATTTT.

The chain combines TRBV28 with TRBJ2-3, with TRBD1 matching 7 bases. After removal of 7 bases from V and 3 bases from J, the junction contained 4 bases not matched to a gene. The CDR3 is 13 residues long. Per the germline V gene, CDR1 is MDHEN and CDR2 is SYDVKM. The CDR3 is CASTRQGTDTQYF. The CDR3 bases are TGTGCCAGCACCCGACAGGGAACAGATACGCAGTATTTT.

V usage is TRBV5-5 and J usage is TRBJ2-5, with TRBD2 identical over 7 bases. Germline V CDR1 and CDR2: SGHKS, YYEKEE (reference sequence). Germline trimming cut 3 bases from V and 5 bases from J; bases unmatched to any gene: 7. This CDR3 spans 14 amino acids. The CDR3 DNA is TGTGCCAGCAGCTCAACTAGCGTAGGCGAGACCCAGTACTTC. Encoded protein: CASSSTSVGETQYF. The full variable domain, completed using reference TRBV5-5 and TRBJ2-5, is DAGVTQSPTHLIKTRGQQVTLRCSPISGHKSVSWYQQVLGQGPQFIFQYYEKEERGRGNFPDRFSARQFPNYSSELNVNALLLGDSALYLCASSSTSVGETQYFGPGTRLLVL.

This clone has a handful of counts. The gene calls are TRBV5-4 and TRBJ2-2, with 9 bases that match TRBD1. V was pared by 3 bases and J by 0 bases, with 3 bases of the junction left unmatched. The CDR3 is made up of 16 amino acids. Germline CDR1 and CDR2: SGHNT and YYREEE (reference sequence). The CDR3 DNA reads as TGTGCCAGCAGCTCCCGGGACAGGGCGAACACCGGGGAGCTGTTTTTT. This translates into CASSSRDRANTGELFF.

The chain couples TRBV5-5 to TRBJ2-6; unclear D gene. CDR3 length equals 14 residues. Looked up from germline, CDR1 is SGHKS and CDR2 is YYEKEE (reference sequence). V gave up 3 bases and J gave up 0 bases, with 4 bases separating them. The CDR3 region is CASSSSSGANVLTF. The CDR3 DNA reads TGTGCCAGCAGCTCGTCCTCTGGGGCCAACGTCCTGACTTTC.

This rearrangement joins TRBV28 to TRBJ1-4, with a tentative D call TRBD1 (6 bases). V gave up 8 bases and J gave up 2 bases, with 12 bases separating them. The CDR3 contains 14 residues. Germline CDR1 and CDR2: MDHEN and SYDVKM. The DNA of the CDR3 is TGTGCCAGCGAGAGGGGGGGTACTAATGAAAAACTGTTTTTT. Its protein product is CASERGGTNEKLFF.

The CDR3 spells CASSPRRDYTYEQYF. The DNA for the CDR3 is TGTGCCAGCAGCCCTCGCCGGGACTACACCTACGAGCAGTACTTC. This chain links TRBV14 with TRBJ2-7, with 7 bases identical to TRBD2. With V trimmed by 4 bases and J by 2 bases, 8 bases remained unmatched. Looked up from germline, CDR1 is SGHDN and CDR2 is FVKESK. This CDR3 has 15 amino acids.

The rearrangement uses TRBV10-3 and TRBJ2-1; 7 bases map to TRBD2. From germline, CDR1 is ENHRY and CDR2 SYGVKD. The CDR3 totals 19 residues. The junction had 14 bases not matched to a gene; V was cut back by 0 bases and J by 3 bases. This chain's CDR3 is CAISESTASGGPIYNEQFF. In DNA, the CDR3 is TGTGCCATCAGTGAGTCGACGGCTAGCGGAGGGCCTATCTACAATGAGCAGTTCTTC.

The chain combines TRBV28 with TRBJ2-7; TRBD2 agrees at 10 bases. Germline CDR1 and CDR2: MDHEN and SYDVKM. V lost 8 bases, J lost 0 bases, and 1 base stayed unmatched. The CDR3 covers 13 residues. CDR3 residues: CASLAGDSYEQYF. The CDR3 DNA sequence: TGTGCCAGCCTAGCGGGGGACTCCTACGAGCAGTACTTC. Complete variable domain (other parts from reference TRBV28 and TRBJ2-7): DVKVTQSSRYLVKRTGEKVFLECVQDMDHENMFWYRQDPGLGLRLIYFSYDVKMKEKGDIPEGYSVSREKKERFSLILESASTNQTSMYLCASLAGDSYEQYFGPGTRLTVT.

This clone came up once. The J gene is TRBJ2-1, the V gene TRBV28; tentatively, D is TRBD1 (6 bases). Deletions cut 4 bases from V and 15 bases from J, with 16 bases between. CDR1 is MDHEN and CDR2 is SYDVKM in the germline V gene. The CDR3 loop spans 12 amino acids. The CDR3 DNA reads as TGTGCCAGCAGTTCTACCAGGGACATGAGGTTCTTC. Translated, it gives CASSSTRDMRFF. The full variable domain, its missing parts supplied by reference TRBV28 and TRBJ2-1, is DVKVTQSSRYLVKRTGEKVFLECVQDMDHENMFWYRQDPGLGLRLIYFSYDVKMKEKGDIPEGYSVSREKKERFSLILESASTNQTSMYLCASSSTRDMRFFGPGTRLTVL.

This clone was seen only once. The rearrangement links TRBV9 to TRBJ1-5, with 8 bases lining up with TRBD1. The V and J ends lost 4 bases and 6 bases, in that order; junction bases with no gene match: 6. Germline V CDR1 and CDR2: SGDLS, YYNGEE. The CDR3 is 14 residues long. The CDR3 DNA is TGTGCCAGCAGCCCTCGAGACAGGGGTCAGCCCCAGCATTTT. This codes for CASSPRDRGQPQHF.

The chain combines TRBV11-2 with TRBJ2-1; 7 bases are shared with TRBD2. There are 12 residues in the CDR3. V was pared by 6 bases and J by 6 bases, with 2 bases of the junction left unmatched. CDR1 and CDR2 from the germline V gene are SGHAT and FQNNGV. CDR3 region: CASRSSGNEQFF. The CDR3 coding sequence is TGTGCCAGCAGATCTAGCGGCAATGAGCAGTTCTTC. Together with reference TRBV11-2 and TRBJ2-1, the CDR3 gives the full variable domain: EAGVAQSPRYKIIEKRQSVAFWCNPISGHATLYWYQQILGQGPKLLIQFQNNGVVDDSQLPKDRFSAERLKGVDSTLKIQPAKLEDSAVYLCASRSSGNEQFFGPGTRLTVL.

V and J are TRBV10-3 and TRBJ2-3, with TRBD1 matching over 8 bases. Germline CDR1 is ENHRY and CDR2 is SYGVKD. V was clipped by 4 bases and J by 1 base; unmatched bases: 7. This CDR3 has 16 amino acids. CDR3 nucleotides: TGTGCCATCAGTGGGACGCAGGGGGCTGGCACAGATACGCAGTATTTT. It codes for CAISGTQGAGTDTQYF.

CDR3 amino acids: CASSKGRPSSGNTIYF. CDR3 in DNA: TGTGCCAGTAGTAAGGGACGCCCGAGCTCTGGAAACACCATATATTTT. The rearrangement links TRBV19 to TRBJ1-3; D possibly corresponds to TRBD1 (5 bases). Deletions cut 4 bases from V and 0 bases from J, with 13 bases between. Looked up from germline, CDR1 is LNHDA and CDR2 is SQIVND (reference sequence). This CDR3 comprises 16 residues.

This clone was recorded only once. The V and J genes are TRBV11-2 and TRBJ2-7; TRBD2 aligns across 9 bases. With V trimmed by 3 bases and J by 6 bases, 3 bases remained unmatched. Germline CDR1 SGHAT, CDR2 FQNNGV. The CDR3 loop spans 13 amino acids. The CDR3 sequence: CASSLRREGEQYF. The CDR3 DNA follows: TGTGCCAGCAGCTTGCGGCGGGAGGGCGAGCAGTACTTC.

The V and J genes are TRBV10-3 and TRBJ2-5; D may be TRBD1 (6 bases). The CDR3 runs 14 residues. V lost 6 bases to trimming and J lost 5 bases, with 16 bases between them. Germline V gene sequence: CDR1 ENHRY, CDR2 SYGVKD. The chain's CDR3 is CAISPGTGMETQYF. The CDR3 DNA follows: TGTGCCATCAGCCCAGGTACAGGGATGGAGACCCAGTACTTC.

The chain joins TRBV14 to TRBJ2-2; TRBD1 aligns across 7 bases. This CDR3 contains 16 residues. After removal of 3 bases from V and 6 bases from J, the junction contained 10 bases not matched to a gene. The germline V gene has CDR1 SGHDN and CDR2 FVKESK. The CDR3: CASSHRQGYWAGELFF. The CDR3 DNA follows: TGTGCCAGCAGCCACAGACAGGGTTATTGGGCCGGGGAGCTGTTTTTT.

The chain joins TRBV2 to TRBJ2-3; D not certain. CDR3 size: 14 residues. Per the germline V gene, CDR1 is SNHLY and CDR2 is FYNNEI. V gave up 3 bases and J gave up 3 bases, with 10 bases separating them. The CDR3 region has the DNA TGTGCCAGCAGTGACAGGAGCAAGACAGATACGCAGTATTTT. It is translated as CASSDRSKTDTQYF.

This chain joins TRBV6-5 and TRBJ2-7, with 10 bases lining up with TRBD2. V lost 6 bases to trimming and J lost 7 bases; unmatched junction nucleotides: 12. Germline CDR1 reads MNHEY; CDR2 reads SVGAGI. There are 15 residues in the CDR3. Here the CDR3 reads CASRGSGGNGGEQYF. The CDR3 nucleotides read TGTGCCAGCAGGGGTAGCGGGGGGAACGGGGGTGAGCAGTACTTC.

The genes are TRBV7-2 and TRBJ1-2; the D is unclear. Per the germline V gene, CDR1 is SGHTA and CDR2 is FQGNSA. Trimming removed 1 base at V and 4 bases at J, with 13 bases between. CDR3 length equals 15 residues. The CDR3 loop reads CASSLGGHGGYGYTF. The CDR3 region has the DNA TGTGCCAGCAGCTTAGGAGGGCACGGAGGCTATGGCTACACCTTC.

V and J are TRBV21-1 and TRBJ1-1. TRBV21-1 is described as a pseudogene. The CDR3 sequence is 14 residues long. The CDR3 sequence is CASSKKGVWIEAFF. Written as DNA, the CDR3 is TGTGCCAGCAGCAAAAAAGGAGTCTGGATTGAAGCTTTCTTT.

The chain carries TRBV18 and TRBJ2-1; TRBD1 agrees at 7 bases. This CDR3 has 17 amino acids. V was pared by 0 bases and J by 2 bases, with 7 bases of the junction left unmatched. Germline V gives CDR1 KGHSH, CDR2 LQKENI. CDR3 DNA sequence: TGTGCCAGCTCACCACCGATTGGGACAGAGGCCTACAATGAGCAGTTCTTC. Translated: CASSPPIGTEAYNEQFF. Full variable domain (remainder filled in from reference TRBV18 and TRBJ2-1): NAGVMQNPRHLVRRRGQEARLRCSPMKGHSHVYWYRQLPEEGLKFMVYLQKENIIDESGMPKERFSAEFPKEGPSILRIQQVVRGDSAAYFCASSPPIGTEAYNEQFFGPGTRLTVL.

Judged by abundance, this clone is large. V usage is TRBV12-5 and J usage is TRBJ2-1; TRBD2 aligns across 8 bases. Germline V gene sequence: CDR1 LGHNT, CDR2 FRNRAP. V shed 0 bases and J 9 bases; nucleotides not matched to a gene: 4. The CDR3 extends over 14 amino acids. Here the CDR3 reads CASGLVLAGGEQFF. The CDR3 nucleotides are TGTGCTAGTGGTTTGGTACTTGCGGGGGGTGAGCAGTTCTTC.